These T cell receptor beta chains were read from a single sample in a study of T cells after yellow fever vaccination. TCRdb independently ran MiXCR on the 5' RACE reads; one entry per CDR3 protein. The repertoire consists of roughly 170,000 distinct CDR3 sequences, with about 6.2% occurring once and the leading ten covering less than 3.5%. The sample here was CD4+ T cells sorted from PBMCs, taken on the day of the first yellow fever vaccination. These receptors came from a man aged 18 to 29 who received the YFV17D yellow fever vaccine. Each CDR3 is given with its conserved first and last residue. Each record gives: V gene, D gene, J gene, clone size, CDR3 DNA, CDR3 protein. D genes are given only for firm matches. Expanded clones are given a class, and other clones once, few, many or no size at all.

>TRBV29-1|TRBD2|TRBJ2-5|many
TGCAGCGCGACCGGCGGGGGGGCAACGGAGACCCAGTACTTC
CSATGGGATETQYF
>TRBV5-1|-|TRBJ2-7|few
TGCGCCAGCAGCGGTACTCTCTTCAGCTCCTACGAGCAGTACTTC
CASSGTLFSSYEQYF
>TRBV28|TRBD1|TRBJ1-1|many
TGTGCCAGCAGAACCGGACAGGGCTGGAACACTGAAGCTTTCTTT
CASRTGQGWNTEAFF
>TRBV12-3/TRBV12-4|-|TRBJ1-1|few
TGTGCCAGCAGTTTATACGGGAACACTGAAGCTTTCTTT
CASSLYGNTEAFF
>TRBV5-6|-|TRBJ1-2|many
TGTGCCAGCAGCGCTTTCGCTAACTATGGCTACACCTTC
CASSAFANYGYTF
>TRBV6-5|TRBD2|TRBJ2-3|-
TGTGCCAGCAGTTACCGTAGCGGGGGTGGAGATACGCAGTATTTT
CASSYRSGGGDTQYF
>TRBV20-1|TRBD2|TRBJ2-1|-
TGCAGTGCTAGAGTACCTAGCGGTTCCTACAATGAGCAGTTCTTC
CSARVPSGSYNEQFF
>TRBV7-3|TRBD1|TRBJ1-2|many
TGTGCCAGCAGCCCGACAGGGGTACAGGGCGGCTACACCTTC
CASSPTGVQGGYTF
>TRBV30|-|TRBJ2-5|few
TGTGCCTGGGGGGACTCCCACCCGGGGACCCAGTACTTC
CAWGDSHPGTQYF
>TRBV12-3/TRBV12-4|-|TRBJ1-2|-
TGTGCCAGCAGTTTTGTTGGCGCCTCCACCTTC
CASSFVGASTF
>TRBV9|-|TRBJ2-1|-
TGTGCCAGCAGCGTAGCAGGGCCCAATGAGCAGTTCTTC
CASSVAGPNEQFF
>TRBV4-3|TRBD2|TRBJ2-3|many
TGCGCCAGCAGCCATAGCGGGGGGCCGGATACGCAGTATTTT
CASSHSGGPDTQYF
>TRBV2|TRBD1|TRBJ2-7|few
TGTGCCAGCAGTGGGGGGACAGGGGGCGAGCAGTACTTC
CASSGGTGGEQYF
>TRBV20-1|-|TRBJ1-5|-
TGCAGTGCTAGAGATAGTAGACTAGACAATCAGCCCCAGCATTTT
CSARDSRLDNQPQHF
>TRBV5-1|-|TRBJ2-3|many
TGCGCCAGCAGAGGGGGATCCCTTGGTCGCACAGATACGCAGTATTTT
CASRGGSLGRTDTQYF
>TRBV10-3|TRBD1|TRBJ2-7|many
TGTGCCATCGGAAGGGACAGGAACGAGCAGTACTTC
CAIGRDRNEQYF
>TRBV9|-|TRBJ2-3|-
TGTGCCAGCAGCGTAGGATGGAGCGGGCCAGATACGCAGTATTTT
CASSVGWSGPDTQYF
>TRBV5-6|-|TRBJ2-7|-
TGTGCCAGCAGCCCCGGGCACAACTACGAGCAGTACTTC
CASSPGHNYEQYF
>TRBV12-3/TRBV12-4|-|TRBJ1-1|-
TGTGCCAGCAGTCTTCGCGCAGCGGGCACTGAAGCTTTCTTT
CASSLRAAGTEAFF
>TRBV7-3|-|TRBJ2-1|few
TGTGCCAGCAGCTTATCACAGGGCCCACTTACCTCCTACAATGAGCAGTTCTTC
CASSLSQGPLTSYNEQFF
>TRBV21-1|-|TRBJ2-7|medium-sized
TGTGCCAGCAGCAACGGGCGTTCCTACGAGCAGTACTTC
CASSNGRSYEQYF
>TRBV5-4|TRBD1|TRBJ1-2|few
TGTGCCAGCAGCTTGGATCCAGGGGGCGGCTACACCTTC
CASSLDPGGGYTF
>TRBV5-1|-|TRBJ2-3|many
TGCGCCAGCAGCTTGGGGGAAACAGATACGCAGTATTTT
CASSLGETDTQYF
>TRBV9|TRBD2|TRBJ2-3|-
TGTACCAGCAGCGTCGCGGGGGGCGCTACAGATACGCAGTATTTT
CTSSVAGGATDTQYF
>TRBV2|TRBD1|TRBJ2-7|-
TGTGCCAGCAGTAGACAGGGTAGCGAGCAGTACTTC
CASSRQGSEQYF
>TRBV12-3/TRBV12-4|-|TRBJ1-1|many
TGTGCCAGCAGCTTTTCACGCTTACCCCTTGAAGCTTTCTTT
CASSFSRLPLEAFF
>TRBV7-3|TRBD2|TRBJ2-1|-
TGTGCCAGCAGCCAAGCGGGGGGTACCTACAATGAGCAGTTCTTC
CASSQAGGTYNEQFF
>TRBV20-1|-|TRBJ1-1|-
TGCAGTGCTTCGACTCGGTCAACTGAAGCTTTCTTT
CSASTRSTEAFF
>TRBV20-1|TRBD2|TRBJ2-1|many
TGCAGTGCTAGGCCCCTAGCGGTCTCCTACAATGAGCAGTTCTTC
CSARPLAVSYNEQFF
>TRBV30|TRBD1|TRBJ1-2|-
TGTGCCTGGAGCCGCGACAGGGATGGCTACACCTTC
CAWSRDRDGYTF
>TRBV11-2|TRBD1|TRBJ1-1|few
TGTGCCAGCAGCGTTAAAGGACAGGGCGGCACTGAAGCTTTCTTT
CASSVKGQGGTEAFF
>TRBV7-7|TRBD1|TRBJ2-1|few
TGTGCTAGCAGCCCTTGGGGGACAGCCTACAATGAGCAGTTCTTC
CASSPWGTAYNEQFF
>TRBV24-1|-|TRBJ2-1|many
TGTGCCACCAGGTGGGACGAGTTCAATGAGCAGTTCTTC
CATRWDEFNEQFF
>TRBV12-3/TRBV12-4|TRBD1|TRBJ1-5|many
TGTGCCAGCGGGCGGACAGGGAATCAGCCCCAGCATTTT
CASGRTGNQPQHF
>TRBV5-1|-|TRBJ2-5|many
TGCGCCAGCAGCTTCGGGCTCGGGGAGACCCAGTACTTC
CASSFGLGETQYF
>TRBV4-1|-|TRBJ1-5|few
TGCGCCAGCAGCCAAGGGGGAGGACGCAATCAGCCCCAGCATTTT
CASSQGGGRNQPQHF
>TRBV20-1|TRBD2|TRBJ2-4|few
TGCAGTGCTAGTGACGGGTTAGCGGGGGGACGGGAGCGCGCTCAGTACTTC
CSASDGLAGGRERAQYF
>TRBV12-3/TRBV12-4|TRBD1|TRBJ2-7|many
TGTGCCAGCAGTTTCTTCGACAGGGAAAAGTACTTC
CASSFFDREKYF
>TRBV9|TRBD1|TRBJ2-3|-
TGTGCCAGCAGCGGGAGACAGGGGGCGCGTACGCAGTATTTT
CASSGRQGARTQYF
>TRBV5-1|-|TRBJ2-5|many
TGCGCCAGCAGCCGTCAGGAGGGTAACCAAGAGACCCAGTACTTC
CASSRQEGNQETQYF
>TRBV5-1|-|TRBJ2-1|-
TGCGCCAGCAGCTGGCCGGACGGCTCCAATGAGCAGTTCTTC
CASSWPDGSNEQFF
>TRBV5-4|TRBD1|TRBJ1-4|-
TGTGCCAGCAGCGGACAGGAGGGGGAAAAACTGTTTTTT
CASSGQEGEKLFF
>TRBV18|-|TRBJ1-1|many
TGTGCCAGCTCACCGGTGTACACTGAAGCTTTCTTT
CASSPVYTEAFF
>TRBV12-3/TRBV12-4|-|TRBJ2-7|many
TGTGCCAGCAGGGTTTTGCCTAACCTTGACGAGCAGTACTTC
CASRVLPNLDEQYF
>TRBV7-8|TRBD1|TRBJ2-3|many
TGTGCCAGCAGCTTAGAAGCGACAGGGGCGAGCACAGATACGCAGTATTTT
CASSLEATGASTDTQYF
>TRBV5-1|-|TRBJ2-2|many
TGCGCCAGCAGCTTCACCGGGGAGCTGTTTTTT
CASSFTGELFF
>TRBV20-1|-|TRBJ1-4|-
TGCAGTGCTAGAGCGGGGGCAATGGATGAAAAACTGTTTTTT
CSARAGAMDEKLFF
>TRBV5-1|TRBD1|TRBJ2-5|many
TGCGCCAGCAGCTTGGACCCAACCGGGACAGGGCAAGAGACCCAGTACTTC
CASSLDPTGTGQETQYF
>TRBV5-1|-|TRBJ1-4|many
TGCGCCAGCAGCTTGGGACGGGGGAATGTAGGTGAAAAACTGTTTTTT
CASSLGRGNVGEKLFF
>TRBV4-1|TRBD2|TRBJ2-1|many
TGCGCCAGCAGCCAAGTGAGACCAGCGGGGGACAATGAGCAGTTCTTC
CASSQVRPAGDNEQFF
>TRBV4-3|-|TRBJ1-6|many
TGCGCCAGCAGCCAAGTAAATAATTCACCCCTCCACTTT
CASSQVNNSPLHF
>TRBV12-5|-|TRBJ1-2|few
TGTGCTAGTGGCCGGGACGGCTATGGCTACACCTTC
CASGRDGYGYTF
>TRBV20-1|TRBD1|TRBJ1-6|many
TGCAGTGCTAGATCGACAGGGGATTCACCCCTCCACTTT
CSARSTGDSPLHF
>TRBV2|TRBD1|TRBJ1-5|few
TGTGCCAGCAGTAGGGGTCCCGGGACAGTCAATCAGCCCCAGCATTTT
CASSRGPGTVNQPQHF
>TRBV7-2|-|TRBJ1-3|many
TGTGCCAGCAGCCCGCGGGGGGGCGGAAACACCATATATTTT
CASSPRGGGNTIYF
>TRBV4-3|-|TRBJ1-2|many
TGCGCCAGCAGCCAAAGGGTGGCAGGGCGGACTTATGGCTACACCTTC
CASSQRVAGRTYGYTF
>TRBV12-3/TRBV12-4|TRBD2|TRBJ2-3|many
TGTGCCGTTAGCGGGGGGGCAGATACGCAGTATTTT
CAVSGGADTQYF
>TRBV15|-|TRBJ2-5|many
TGTGCCACGCAACCTTCCCTAGGTTCAGAGACCCAGTACTTC
CATQPSLGSETQYF
>TRBV12-3/TRBV12-4|-|TRBJ2-1|-
TGTGCCACCTGGGCGGGGAGCTCCTACAATGAGCAGTTCTTC
CATWAGSSYNEQFF